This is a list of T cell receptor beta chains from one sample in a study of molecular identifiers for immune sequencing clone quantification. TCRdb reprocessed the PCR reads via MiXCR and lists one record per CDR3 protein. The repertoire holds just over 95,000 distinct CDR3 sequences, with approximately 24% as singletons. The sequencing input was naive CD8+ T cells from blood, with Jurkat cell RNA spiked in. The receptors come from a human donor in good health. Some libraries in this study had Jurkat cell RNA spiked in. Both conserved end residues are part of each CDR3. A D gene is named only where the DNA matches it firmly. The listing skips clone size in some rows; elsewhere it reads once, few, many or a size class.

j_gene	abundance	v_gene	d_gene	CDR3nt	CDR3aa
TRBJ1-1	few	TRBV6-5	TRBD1	TGTGCCAGCAGCCTAGGCCCCCTGGGGACAGGGTACATTGAAGCTTTCTTT	CASSLGPLGTGYIEAFF
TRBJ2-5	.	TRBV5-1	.	TGCGCCAGCAGCCCCCCCGGGGGGCCCCCGTACTTC	CASSPPGGPPYF
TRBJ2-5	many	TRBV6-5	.	TGTGCCAGCAGTTATATTCGGTCCGGGACCCAGTACTTC	CASSYIRSGTQYF
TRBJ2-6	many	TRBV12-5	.	TGTGCTAGTGGTTTGGTAGGAGGGGCCAACGTCCTGACTTTC	CASGLVGGANVLTF
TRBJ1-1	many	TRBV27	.	TGTGCCAGCAGTCCCTACGGGGGGGGTGGCACTGAAGCTTTCTTT	CASSPYGGGGTEAFF
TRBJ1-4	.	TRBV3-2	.	TGTGCCAGCAGCCAAGACCCGCAGAACGGGGTAACTAATGATAAACTGTTTTTT	CASSQDPQNGVTNDKLFF
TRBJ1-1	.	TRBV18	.	TGTGCCAGCTCACTTTCAAGGGAAGCTTTCTTT	CASSLSREAFF
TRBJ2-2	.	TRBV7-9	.	TGTGCCAGCAGCTCCTCCTGGGGCTCTAAAATCGGCACCGGGGAGCTGTTTTTT	CASSSSWGSKIGTGELFF
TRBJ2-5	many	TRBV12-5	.	TGTGCTAGTGGAAAGCCGGACAGAAACCAAGAGACCCAGTACTTC	CASGKPDRNQETQYF
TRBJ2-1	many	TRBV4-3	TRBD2	TGCGCCAGCAGCCAGGGGGGGGACTACAATGAGCAGTTCTTC	CASSQGGDYNEQFF
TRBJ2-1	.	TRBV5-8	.	TGTGCCAGCAGCTTGGACACTCAGCCTATTTACAATGAGCAGTTCTTC	CASSLDTQPIYNEQFF
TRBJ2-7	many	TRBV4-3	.	TGCGCCAGCAGCCAAGTGGCGAGTGACTACGAGCAGTACTTC	CASSQVASDYEQYF
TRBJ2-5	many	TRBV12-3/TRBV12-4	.	TGTGCCAGCAGTTTAGCGCCCCAGCCAGAGACCCAGTACTTC	CASSLAPQPETQYF
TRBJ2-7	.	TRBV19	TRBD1	TGTGCCACCGGACAGGTCTACGAGCAGTACTTC	CATGQVYEQYF
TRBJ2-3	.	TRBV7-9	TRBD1	TGTGCCAGCAGCTTAGGGGTGGACAGGGGGCTCTCCCGGGATTTT	CASSLGVDRGLSRDF
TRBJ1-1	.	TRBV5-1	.	TGCGACAGCAGCTCGGACACATGTATGATCACTGAAGCTTTCTTT	CDSSSDTCMITEAFF
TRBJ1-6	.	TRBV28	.	TGTGCCCGCAGTTGGGGCGCAACAACCTCTCCCTATAATTCACCCCTCCACTTT	CARSWGATTSPYNSPLHF
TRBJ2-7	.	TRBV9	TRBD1	TGTGCCAGCAGCGTGGGGACAGGGGCGTACGAGCAGTACTTC	CASSVGTGAYEQYF
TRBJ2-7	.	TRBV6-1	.	TGTGCCAGCATACGGGGAGTATCCTGCGAGCAGCACTTC	CASIRGVSCEQHF
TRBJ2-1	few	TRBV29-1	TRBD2	TGCAGCGCAGAAGGGACTAGCGGGAATGAGCAGCTCTTC	CSAEGTSGNEQLF
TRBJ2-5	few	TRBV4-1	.	TGCGCCAGCAGCCAGAGTTTACCAGAGACCCAGTACTTC	CASSQSLPETQYF
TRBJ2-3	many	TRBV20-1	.	TGCAGTCCCTCCCTGGGTGTCCTCACAGATACGCAGTATTTT	CSPSLGVLTDTQYF